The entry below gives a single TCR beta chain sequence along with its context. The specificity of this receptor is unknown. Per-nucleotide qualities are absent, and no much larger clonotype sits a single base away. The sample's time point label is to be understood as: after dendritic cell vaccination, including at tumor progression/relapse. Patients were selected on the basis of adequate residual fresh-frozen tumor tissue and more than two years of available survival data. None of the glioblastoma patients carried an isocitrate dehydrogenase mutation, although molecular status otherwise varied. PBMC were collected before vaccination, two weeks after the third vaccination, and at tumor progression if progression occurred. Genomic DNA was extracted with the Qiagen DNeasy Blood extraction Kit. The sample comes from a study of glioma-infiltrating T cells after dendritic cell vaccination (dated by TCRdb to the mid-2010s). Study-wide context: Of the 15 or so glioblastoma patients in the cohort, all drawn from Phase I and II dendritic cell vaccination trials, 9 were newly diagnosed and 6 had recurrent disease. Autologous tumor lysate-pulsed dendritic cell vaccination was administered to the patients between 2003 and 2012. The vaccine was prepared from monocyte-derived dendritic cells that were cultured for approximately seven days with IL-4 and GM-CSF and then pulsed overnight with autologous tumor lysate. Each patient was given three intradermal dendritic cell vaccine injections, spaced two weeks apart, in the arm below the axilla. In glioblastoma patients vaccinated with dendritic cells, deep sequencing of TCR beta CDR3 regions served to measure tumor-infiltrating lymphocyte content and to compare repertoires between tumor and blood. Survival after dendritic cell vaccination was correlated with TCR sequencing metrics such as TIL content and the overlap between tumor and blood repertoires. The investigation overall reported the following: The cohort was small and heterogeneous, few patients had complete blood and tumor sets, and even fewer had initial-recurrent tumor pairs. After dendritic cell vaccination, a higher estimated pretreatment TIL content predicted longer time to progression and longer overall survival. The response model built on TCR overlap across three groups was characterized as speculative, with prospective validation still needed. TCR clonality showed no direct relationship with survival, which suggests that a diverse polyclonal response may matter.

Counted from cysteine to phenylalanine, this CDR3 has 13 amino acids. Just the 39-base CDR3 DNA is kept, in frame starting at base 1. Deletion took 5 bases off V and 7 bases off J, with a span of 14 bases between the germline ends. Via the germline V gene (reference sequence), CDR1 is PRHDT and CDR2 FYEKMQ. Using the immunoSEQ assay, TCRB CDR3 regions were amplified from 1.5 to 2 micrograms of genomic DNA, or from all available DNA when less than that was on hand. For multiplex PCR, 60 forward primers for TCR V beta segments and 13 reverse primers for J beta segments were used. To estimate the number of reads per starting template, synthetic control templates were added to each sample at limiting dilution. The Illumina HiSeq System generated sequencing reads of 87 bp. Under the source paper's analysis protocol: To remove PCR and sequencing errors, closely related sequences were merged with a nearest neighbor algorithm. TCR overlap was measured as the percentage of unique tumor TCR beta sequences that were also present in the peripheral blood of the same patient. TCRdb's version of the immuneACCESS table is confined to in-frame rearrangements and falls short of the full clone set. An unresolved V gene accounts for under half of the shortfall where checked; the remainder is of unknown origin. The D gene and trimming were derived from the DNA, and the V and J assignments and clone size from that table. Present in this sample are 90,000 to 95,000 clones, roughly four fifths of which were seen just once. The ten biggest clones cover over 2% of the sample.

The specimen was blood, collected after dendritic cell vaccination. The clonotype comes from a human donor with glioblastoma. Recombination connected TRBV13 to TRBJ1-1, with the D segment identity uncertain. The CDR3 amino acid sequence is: CASSITGLSEAFF. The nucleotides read TGTGCCAGCAGCATTACTGGACTCAGTGAAGCTTTCTTT.